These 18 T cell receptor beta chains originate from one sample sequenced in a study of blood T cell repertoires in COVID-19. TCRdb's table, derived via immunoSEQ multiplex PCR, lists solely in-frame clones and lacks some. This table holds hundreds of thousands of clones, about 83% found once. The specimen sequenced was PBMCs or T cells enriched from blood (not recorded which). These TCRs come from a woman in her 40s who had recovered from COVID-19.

CDR3 bases: TGTGCCAGCAGGACTTATAGCGGGAGAGACGAGCAGTACTTC. Encoded protein: CASRTYSGRDEQYF. The rearrangement joins TRBV28 to TRBJ2-7, with TRBD2 matching 9 bases. Per germline, CDR1 MDHEN and CDR2 SYDVKM. The CDR3 extends over 14 amino acids. The ends lost 6 bases at V and 5 bases at J; junction bases unmatched: 8. The variable domain in full, with the rest retrieved from reference TRBV28 and TRBJ2-7, is DVKVTQSSRYLVKRTGEKVFLECVQDMDHENMFWYRQDPGLGLRLIYFSYDVKMKEKGDIPEGYSVSREKKERFSLILESASTNQTSMYLCASRTYSGRDEQYFGPGTRLTVT.

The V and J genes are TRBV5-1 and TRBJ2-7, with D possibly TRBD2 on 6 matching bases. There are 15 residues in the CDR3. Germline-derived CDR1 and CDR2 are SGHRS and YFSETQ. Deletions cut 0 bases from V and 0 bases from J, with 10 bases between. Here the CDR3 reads CASSLAPGDSYEQYF. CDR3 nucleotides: TGCGCCAGCAGCTTGGCCCCGGGAGACTCCTACGAGCAGTACTTC.

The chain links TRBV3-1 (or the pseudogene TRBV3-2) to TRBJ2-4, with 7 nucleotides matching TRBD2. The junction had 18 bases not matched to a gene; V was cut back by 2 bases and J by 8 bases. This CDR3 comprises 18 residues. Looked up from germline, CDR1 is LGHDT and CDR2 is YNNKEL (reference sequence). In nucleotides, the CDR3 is TGTGCCAGCAGCCAATCCCTGGTGGGAGGGAGGTTTTTGGACATTCAGTACTTC. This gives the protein CASSQSLVGGRFLDIQYF.

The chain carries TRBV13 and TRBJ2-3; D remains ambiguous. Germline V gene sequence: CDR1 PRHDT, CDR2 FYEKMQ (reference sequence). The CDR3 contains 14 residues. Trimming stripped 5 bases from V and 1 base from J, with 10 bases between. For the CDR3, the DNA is TGTGCCAGCAGCAGGAGAGCAGGCACAGATACGCAGTATTTT. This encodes CASSRRAGTDTQYF.

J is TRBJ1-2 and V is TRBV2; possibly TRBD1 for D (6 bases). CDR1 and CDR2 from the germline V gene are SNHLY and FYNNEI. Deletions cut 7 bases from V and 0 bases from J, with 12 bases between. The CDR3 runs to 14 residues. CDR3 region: CASTNRVTNYGYTF. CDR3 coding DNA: TGTGCCAGCACTAACAGGGTTACTAACTATGGCTACACCTTC.

The CDR3 sequence: CASSSQGAQRETQYF. CDR3 sequence (DNA): TGTGCCAGCAGTTCACAGGGGGCTCAGCGGGAGACCCAGTACTTC. The chain couples TRBV28 to TRBJ2-5; 9 bases line up with TRBD1. Germline CDR1 and CDR2: MDHEN and SYDVKM. Trimming cost V 4 bases and J 5 bases; bases outside gene matches: 8. CDR3 length: 15 residues.

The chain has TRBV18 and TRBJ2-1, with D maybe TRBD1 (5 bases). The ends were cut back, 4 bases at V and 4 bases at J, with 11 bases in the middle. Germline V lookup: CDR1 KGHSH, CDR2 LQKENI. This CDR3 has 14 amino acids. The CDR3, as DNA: TGTGCCAGCTCACGGACACAAGATTACAATGAGCAGTTCTTC. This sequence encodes CASSRTQDYNEQFF.

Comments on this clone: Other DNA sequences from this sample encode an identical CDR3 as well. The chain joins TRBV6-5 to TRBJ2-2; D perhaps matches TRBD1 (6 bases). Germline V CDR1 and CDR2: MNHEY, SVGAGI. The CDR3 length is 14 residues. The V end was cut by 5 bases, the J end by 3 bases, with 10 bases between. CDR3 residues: CASSTHRDTGELFF. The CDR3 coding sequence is TGTGCCAGCAGTACACACAGGGACACCGGGGAGCTGTTTTTT.

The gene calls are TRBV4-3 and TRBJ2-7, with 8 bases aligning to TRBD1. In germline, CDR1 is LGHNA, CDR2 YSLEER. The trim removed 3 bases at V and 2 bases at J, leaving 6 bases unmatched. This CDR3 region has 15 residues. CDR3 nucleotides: TGCGCCAGCAGCCACACTAGGACAGGGACCTACGAGCAGTACTTC. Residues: CASSHTRTGTYEQYF.

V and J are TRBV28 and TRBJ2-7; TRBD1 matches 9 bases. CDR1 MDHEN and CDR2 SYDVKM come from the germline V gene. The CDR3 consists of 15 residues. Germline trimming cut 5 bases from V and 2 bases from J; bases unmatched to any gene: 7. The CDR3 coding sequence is TGTGCCAGCAGTATCGGGACAGGGAGAACCTACGAGCAGTACTTC. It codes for CASSIGTGRTYEQYF.

CDR3: CASSTGPNTEAFF. For the CDR3, the DNA is TGTGCCAGCAGTACAGGGCCGAACACTGAAGCTTTCTTT. This chain connects TRBV3-1 (or the pseudogene TRBV3-2) to TRBJ1-1, with a weak D call TRBD1 (6 bases). V lost 6 bases and J lost 1, with 9 bases in between. The CDR3 loop spans 13 amino acids. Looked up from germline, CDR1 is LGHDT and CDR2 is YNNKEL (reference sequence).

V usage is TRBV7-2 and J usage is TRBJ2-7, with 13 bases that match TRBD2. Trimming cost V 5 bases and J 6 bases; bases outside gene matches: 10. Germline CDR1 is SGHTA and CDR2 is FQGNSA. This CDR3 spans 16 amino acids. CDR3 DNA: TGTGCCAGCAGCGCAGGACTAGCGGGGGCCCAGGGCGAGCAGTACTTC. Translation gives CASSAGLAGAQGEQYF.

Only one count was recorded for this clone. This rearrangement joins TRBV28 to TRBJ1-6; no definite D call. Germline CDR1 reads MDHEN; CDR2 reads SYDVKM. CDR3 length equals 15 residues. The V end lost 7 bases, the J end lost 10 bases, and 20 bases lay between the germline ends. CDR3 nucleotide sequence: TGTGCCAGCACCTTCTTTGAGGCCGTAGGATCACCCCTCCACTTT. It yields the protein CASTFFEAVGSPLHF.

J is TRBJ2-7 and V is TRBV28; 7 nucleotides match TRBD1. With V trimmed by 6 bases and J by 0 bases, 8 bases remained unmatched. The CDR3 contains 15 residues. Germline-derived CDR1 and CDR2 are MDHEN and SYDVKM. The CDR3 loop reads CASSRYRDSSYEQYF. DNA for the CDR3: TGTGCCAGCAGCCGGTACCGGGACAGCTCCTACGAGCAGTACTTC.

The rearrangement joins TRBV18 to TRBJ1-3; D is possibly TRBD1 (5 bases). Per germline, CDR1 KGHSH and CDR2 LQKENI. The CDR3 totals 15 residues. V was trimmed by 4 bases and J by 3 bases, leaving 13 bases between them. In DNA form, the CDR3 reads TGTGCCAGCTCACTATCGACAGCGAGTGGAAACACCATATATTTT. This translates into CASSLSTASGNTIYF.

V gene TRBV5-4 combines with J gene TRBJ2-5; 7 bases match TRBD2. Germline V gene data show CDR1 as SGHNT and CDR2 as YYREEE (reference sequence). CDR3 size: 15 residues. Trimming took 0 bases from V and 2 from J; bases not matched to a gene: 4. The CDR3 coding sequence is TGTGCCAGCAGCTTGGCCGCACTAGCGCAAGAGACCCAGTACTTC. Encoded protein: CASSLAALAQETQYF.

Written as DNA, the CDR3 is TGTGCCAGCAGTCAACAGGACAGGGGTGATTCACCCCTCCACTTT. Its protein product is CASSQQDRGDSPLHF. The chain combines TRBV28 with TRBJ1-6, with 9 nucleotides matching TRBD1. This CDR3 contains 15 residues. The V segment lost 5 bases and the J segment 8 bases; nucleotides outside the gene matches: 7. Germline V gene lookup returns CDR1 MDHEN and CDR2 SYDVKM.

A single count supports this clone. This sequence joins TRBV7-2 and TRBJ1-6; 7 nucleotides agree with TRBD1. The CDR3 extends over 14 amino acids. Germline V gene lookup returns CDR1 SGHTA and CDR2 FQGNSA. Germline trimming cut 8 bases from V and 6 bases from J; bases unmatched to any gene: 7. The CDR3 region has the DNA TGTGCCAGCGGACAAACAGGGGTTAATTCACCCCTCCACTTT. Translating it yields CASGQTGVNSPLHF.